Below, 30 T cell receptor beta chains from the same sample are listed, as sequenced in a study of CD8 T cells in ankylosing spondylitis. Study-wide results and caveats: Seemingly characteristic of ankylosing spondylitis blood was a TCR beta motif consisting of eight highly homologous variants.

These receptors are not linked to any known antigen. TCRdb reanalysed the 5' RACE reads using MiXCR and keeps one entry per CDR3 protein. This sample has some 840,000 distinct CDR3 sequences, with approximately 10% found just once. Sequenced input: blood, either unsorted or a sorted T cell fraction (not recorded which). The receptors were sampled from a male donor with ankylosing spondylitis.

The J gene is TRBJ2-7, the V gene TRBV5-1, with TRBD1 matching over 9 bases. The CDR3 sequence is 14 residues long. Trimming cost V 4 bases and J 6 bases; bases outside gene matches: 8. Germline loops: CDR1 SGHRS, CDR2 YFSETQ. Here the CDR3 DNA reads TGCGCCAGCAGCACGGGACAGGGAGTCCGCGAGCAGTACTTC. Its protein is CASSTGQGVREQYF.

There are many counts of this clonotype. The genes are TRBV6-2 or TRBV6-3 and TRBJ1-5; the match to TRBD1 covers 8 bases. The CDR3 loop spans 15 amino acids. Germline CDR1 and CDR2: MNHEY and SVGEGT. The J segment lost 5 bases and the V segment lost 10 bases, leaving 13 bases of the junction unmatched. The CDR3, as DNA: TGTGCCACCAAAAGGACAGGGATTCGTCATCAGCCCCAGCATTTT. This codes for CATKRTGIRHQPQHF.

This clonotype was counted a few times. V gene TRBV6-1 combines with J gene TRBJ2-7, with 7 bases aligning to TRBD1. The CDR3 length is 14 residues. V lost 8 bases and J lost 0; bases outside the gene matches: 7. Per the germline V gene, CDR1 is MNHNS and CDR2 is SASEGT. CDR3 bases: TGTGCCAGCGGGACAGCGACGGGCTCCTACGAGCAGTACTTC. Encoded protein: CASGTATGSYEQYF.

This clonotype came up many times. The chain carries TRBV28 and TRBJ2-7; D ambiguous. V was pared by 4 bases and J by 7 bases, with 20 bases between. The CDR3 sequence is 15 residues long. CDR1 and CDR2 from the germline V gene are MDHEN and SYDVKM. The CDR3: CASSSLGLGRGEQYF. CDR3 DNA sequence: TGTGCCAGCAGTTCCCTTGGGTTGGGTCGAGGAGAGCAGTACTTC.

This clonotype occurred a few times. The chain joins TRBV19 to TRBJ2-5; D is unclear. V lost 2 bases, J lost 4 bases, and 11 bases lay in between. Germline V gene data show CDR1 as LNHDA and CDR2 as SQIVND (reference sequence). The CDR3 covers 14 residues. Written as DNA, the CDR3 is TGTGCCAGTAGTATAAGTACTATCCCAGAGACCCAGTACTTC. Its translation is CASSISTIPETQYF.

This clonotype was counted ten times or more. V gene TRBV29-1 combines with J gene TRBJ2-3; possible D gene TRBD1, 6 bases. Trimming cost V 1 base and J 0 bases, with 14 bases left between them. The CDR3 extends over 16 amino acids. Germline V gene data show CDR1 as SQVTM and CDR2 as ANQGSEA. The CDR3 nucleotides read TGCAGCGTTGAAGGTGGACAGATCGCTAGCACAGATACGCAGTATTTT. As protein: CSVEGGQIASTDTQYF.

A few counts support this clonotype. The J gene is TRBJ2-7, the V gene TRBV28; D call uncertain. This CDR3 region has 12 residues. V was cut by 5 bases and J by 3 bases, with 8 bases left in between. Germline loops: CDR1 MDHEN, CDR2 SYDVKM. CDR3 protein: CASSAHYYEQYF. Here the CDR3 DNA reads TGTGCCAGCAGTGCCCATTACTACGAGCAGTACTTC.

This clonotype appeared a few times. V gene TRBV4-3 combines with J gene TRBJ2-1; 9 bases map to TRBD2. CDR1 and CDR2 (germline): LGHNA, YSLEER. The CDR3 has 16 amino acids. V shed 5 bases, J shed 6 bases, and the junction held 11 bases outside the gene matches. CDR3 DNA: TGCGCCAGCAGCGTAAGAACTAGCGGGCTAGGCAATGAGCAGTTCTTC. It codes for CASSVRTSGLGNEQFF.

The chain carries TRBV20-1 and TRBJ1-2, with 11 positions matching TRBD1. This CDR3 region has 18 residues. Per the germline V gene, CDR1 is DFQATT and CDR2 is SNEGSKA (reference sequence). The V and J ends lost 2 bases and 2 bases, in that order; junction bases with no gene match: 13. The DNA of the CDR3 is TGCAGTGCTAGACCCACGTTAGGACAGGGGGCTTCCAACTATGGCTACACCTTC. Translation: CSARPTLGQGASNYGYTF.

This clonotype was counted many times. V and J are TRBV5-1 and TRBJ2-2; no clear D gene. Germline V gene sequence: CDR1 SGHRS, CDR2 YFSETQ. V was pared by 0 bases and J by 3 bases, with 6 bases between. This CDR3 has 14 amino acids. DNA for the CDR3: TGCGCCAGCAGCTTGGCCCCAGACACCGGGGAGCTGTTTTTT. Translation gives CASSLAPDTGELFF.

V usage is TRBV4-1 and J usage is TRBJ2-1, with D possibly being TRBD1 or TRBD2 (5 bases each). V shed 0 bases and J shed 13 bases, with 19 bases lying between them. The CDR3 extends over 15 amino acids. Germline CDR1 reads MGHRA; CDR2 reads YSYEKL. CDR3 DNA sequence: TGCGCCAGCAGCCAAGATCCGGGACGCTTTAGAAATCAGTTCTTC. Translating gives CASSQDPGRFRNQFF.

Many counts were recorded for this clonotype. CDR3 sequence reads: CSVGTFGELFF. The CDR3 nucleotides are TGCAGCGTCGGGACTTTTGGGGAGCTGTTTTTT. The V call is TRBV29-1, the J call TRBJ2-2, with D possibly TRBD2 on 6 matching bases. The CDR3 is made up of 11 amino acids. V was trimmed by 6 bases and J by 8 bases, leaving 10 bases between them. The V gene's germline CDR1 is SQVTM and CDR2 ANQGSEA.

The rearrangement uses TRBV7-2 and TRBJ2-1, with 10 bases aligning to TRBD2. Germline values: CDR1 SGHTA, CDR2 FQGNSA. V dropped 2 bases and J dropped 9; count of bases not matched to a gene: 10. CDR3 size: 16 residues. The chain's CDR3 is CASSLWSSGSISEQFF. The DNA of the CDR3 is TGTGCCAGCAGCTTATGGTCTAGCGGGAGTATCAGTGAGCAGTTCTTC.

This clonotype was picked up a small number of times. The chain employs TRBV10-3 and TRBJ1-5; TRBD1 agrees at 9 bases. Germline loops: CDR1 ENHRY, CDR2 SYGVKD. V dropped 5 bases and J dropped 4; count of bases not matched to a gene: 3. There are 14 residues in the CDR3. The CDR3 coding sequence is TGTGCCATCAGTAAACAGGGGGCTAATCAGCCCCAGCATTTT. Protein sequence: CAISKQGANQPQHF.

In its sample, this clonotype was seen many times. This rearrangement joins TRBV15 to TRBJ2-1, with a weak D call TRBD2 (5 bases). The V gene lost 1 base and the J gene lost 7 bases, with 11 bases spanning the gap. This CDR3 contains 14 residues. Per the germline V gene, CDR1 is LNHNV and CDR2 is YYDKDF (reference sequence). CDR3 sequence: CATSRGGSANEQFF. Written as DNA, the CDR3 is TGTGCCACCAGCAGAGGAGGTAGCGCTAATGAGCAGTTCTTC.

This clonotype has a handful of counts. The rearrangement uses TRBV20-1 and TRBJ2-1, with D hard to call. Germline lookup yields CDR1 DFQATT and CDR2 SNEGSKA (reference sequence). The CDR3 is 13 residues long. This chain's CDR3 is CSRYSTTYNEQFF. As DNA, the CDR3 is TGCAGCCGTTACAGTACTACCTACAATGAGCAGTTCTTC.

At least ten counts were recorded for this clonotype. V gene TRBV12-3 or TRBV12-4 combines with J gene TRBJ2-5; the D gene is possibly TRBD1 (7 bases). V lost 5 bases, J lost 7 bases, and 14 bases lay in between. This CDR3 contains 13 residues. CDR3 coding DNA: TGTGCCAGCAGTCCCACAGGGGAGGCGACCCAGTACTTC. Protein: CASSPTGEATQYF.

The chain has TRBV6-2 or TRBV6-3 and TRBJ2-7, with 11 bases matching TRBD2. This CDR3 spans 17 amino acids. Per germline, CDR1 MNHEY and CDR2 SVGEGT. Trimming removed 0 bases from V and 3 bases from J; junction bases left unmatched: 7. The CDR3 is CASSYSTRLAGNYEQYF. The CDR3 DNA is TGTGCCAGCAGTTACTCGACCCGACTAGCGGGAAACTACGAGCAGTACTTC.

The chain employs TRBV5-5 and TRBJ2-5; a possible D gene is TRBD1 (6 bases). Germline-derived CDR1 and CDR2 are SGHKS and YYEKEE (reference sequence). Between the trimmed V and J ends, which lost 3 bases and 3 bases, there was a span of 12 bases. The CDR3 contains 14 residues. CDR3 DNA sequence: TGTGCCAGCAGCTCATTTACAGGGAAAGAGACCCAGTACTTC. Protein product: CASSSFTGKETQYF.

This chain links TRBV7-2 with TRBJ2-7; D is possibly TRBD2 (6 bases). The CDR3 covers 15 residues. V lost 0 bases to trimming and J lost 2 bases, with 11 bases between them. From germline, CDR1 is SGHTA and CDR2 FQGNSA. The CDR3 sequence: CASSLAPGAAYEQYF. Written as DNA, the CDR3 is TGTGCCAGCAGCTTAGCTCCGGGAGCGGCCTACGAGCAGTACTTC.

The chain couples TRBV7-7 to TRBJ2-1; 8 nucleotides align to TRBD2. This CDR3 is 11 amino acids long. Germline assignment: CDR1 SSHAT and CDR2 FNYEAQ (reference sequence). The CDR3 DNA sequence: TGTGCTAGCGGGAACACTAATGAGCAGTTCTTC. Translating gives CASGNTNEQFF.

This clonotype was found many times. The chain recombines TRBV5-1 with TRBJ2-1; TRBD2 matches 7 bases. This CDR3 has 14 amino acids. CDR1 is SGHRS, CDR2 YFSETQ, per germline. V trimming: 2 bases; J trimming: 5 bases; junction bases outside the gene matches: 4. The chain's CDR3 is CASSFPLADNEQFF. The CDR3 region has the DNA TGCGCCAGCAGCTTCCCGCTAGCGGACAATGAGCAGTTCTTC.

The chain links TRBV7-8 to TRBJ1-5; no firm D call. Between the trimmed V and J ends, which lost 5 bases and 2 bases, there was a span of 10 bases. This CDR3 contains 14 residues. Per the germline V gene, CDR1 is SGHVS and CDR2 is FQNEAQ. DNA for the CDR3: TGTGCCAGCAGCCGGATGCTGGGCAATCAGCCCCAGCATTTT. This gives the protein CASSRMLGNQPQHF.

The genes are TRBV20-1 and TRBJ1-1; no firm D call. The V end was cut by 6 bases, the J end by 1 base, with 12 bases between. Germline CDR1 reads DFQATT; CDR2 reads SNEGSKA (reference sequence). This CDR3 contains 13 residues. DNA for the CDR3: TGCAGTGCCGCCGGGAGAGGGAACACTGAAGCTTTCTTT. Protein: CSAAGRGNTEAFF.

This clonotype was counted ten times or more. The V and J genes are TRBV18 and TRBJ2-4; D is unresolved. Trimming removed 2 bases at V and 8 bases at J, with 10 bases between. The CDR3 is 13 amino acids. The germline CDR1 and CDR2 sequences are KGHSH and LQKENI. The CDR3 region has the DNA TGTGCCAGCTCACCAGTGGGATCCGACATTCAGTACTTC. This gives the protein CASSPVGSDIQYF.

In this sample, this clonotype turned up a few times. The rearrangement links TRBV7-2 to TRBJ2-2; TRBD1 agrees at 9 bases. Germline values: CDR1 SGHTA, CDR2 FQGNSA. Trimming removed 2 bases from V and 1 base from J; junction bases left unmatched: 5. This CDR3 is built from 17 residues. The CDR3 protein is CASSLKGGQGNTGELFF. The DNA of the CDR3 is TGTGCCAGCAGCTTAAAGGGGGGACAGGGGAACACCGGGGAGCTGTTTTTT. Supplemented by reference TRBV7-2 and TRBJ2-2, the full variable domain reads GAGVSQSPSNKVTEKGKDVELRCDPISGHTALYWYRQSLGQGLEFLIYFQGNSAPDKSGLPSDRFSAERTGGSVSTLTIQRTQQEDSAVYLCASSLKGGQGNTGELFFGEGSRLTVL.

This clonotype was counted a few times. V usage is TRBV5-1 and J usage is TRBJ2-1; D is uncertain. V dropped 0 bases and J dropped 4 bases, with 14 bases sitting between them. CDR1 and CDR2 from the germline V gene are SGHRS and YFSETQ. The CDR3 sequence is 16 residues long. The CDR3, as DNA: TGCGCCAGCAGCTTGGCCGGCGGATCTTTTTACAATGAGCAGTTCTTC. It specifies CASSLAGGSFYNEQFF.

This CDR3 reads CASSLAGLDEKLFF. The DNA for the CDR3 is TGCGCCAGCAGCTTGGCGGGGCTGGATGAAAAACTGTTTTTT. This chain connects TRBV5-1 to TRBJ1-4, with a tentative D call TRBD1 (5 bases). V was shortened by 0 bases and J by 6 bases, with 9 bases between the two germline ends. This CDR3 spans 14 amino acids. The V gene's germline CDR1 is SGHRS and CDR2 YFSETQ.

This clonotype was recorded at least ten times. V is TRBV5-1 and J is TRBJ2-3; D not resolved. Germline V gene lookup returns CDR1 SGHRS and CDR2 YFSETQ. This CDR3 spans 14 amino acids. V gave up 0 bases and J gave up 7 bases, with 12 bases separating them. CDR3 sequence: CASSLGPRTNTQYF. In DNA, the CDR3 is TGCGCCAGCAGCTTGGGACCTAGAACGAATACGCAGTATTTT. The complete variable domain, with remaining parts taken from reference TRBV5-1 and TRBJ2-3, reads KAGVTQTPRYLIKTRGQQVTLSCSPISGHRSVSWYQQTPGQGLQFLFEYFSETQRNKGNFPGRFSGRQFSNSRSEMNVSTLELGDSALYLCASSLGPRTNTQYFGPGTRLTVL.

The chain recombines TRBV25-1 with TRBJ1-2, with D unclear. Germline CDR1 reads MGHDK; CDR2 reads SYGVNS. This CDR3 is built from 14 residues. The V end lost 1 base, the J end lost 6 bases, and 12 bases lay between the germline ends. The chain's CDR3 is CASSELGGRDGYTF. CDR3 DNA sequence: TGTGCCAGCAGTGAATTAGGAGGGCGCGATGGCTACACCTTC.